Below are 22 T cell receptor beta chains sequenced from a single sample in a study of a mutant IDH1 vaccine in newly diagnosed glioma. Clones were read by immunoSEQ multiplex PCR, and TCRdb kept only the in-frame ones, dropping some. The sample has just under 95,000 clones, 83% seen once. Time point given: baseline, week 1 (first vaccination visit). Treatment reported: pre-vaccination baseline after standard-of-care therapy. Material: PBMCs, obtained from a glioma patient treated with radiotherapy, temozolomide or both. Receptors were obtained from a woman aged 45 to 65 with glioma.

The genes are TRBV19 and TRBJ2-1; 11 positions match TRBD2. CDR3 length equals 15 residues. CDR1 LNHDA and CDR2 SQIVND come from the germline V gene (reference sequence). Trimming removed 3 bases from V and 9 bases from J; junction bases left unmatched: 7. CDR3: CASSILAGGSGEQFF. CDR3 nucleotides: TGTGCCAGTAGTATCCTAGCGGGGGGCTCAGGTGAGCAGTTCTTC.

This clone was recorded only once. The V and J genes are TRBV30 and TRBJ2-7, with 7 bases that match TRBD1. The CDR3 sequence is 14 residues long. Trimming cost V 4 bases and J 1 base; bases outside gene matches: 7. In germline, CDR1 is GTSNPN, CDR2 SVGIG (reference sequence). DNA for the CDR3: TGTGCCTGGAAATCGACAGGGAGTTCCTACGAGCAGTACTTC. Protein: CAWKSTGSSYEQYF.

Here the CDR3 reads CASSRTGATNEKLFF. The CDR3 region has the DNA TGTGCCAGCAGCCGGACAGGAGCAACTAATGAAAAACTGTTTTTT. V gene TRBV7-9 combines with J gene TRBJ1-4; 7 bases fit TRBD1. CDR1 and CDR2 (germline): SEHNR, FQNEAQ (reference sequence). V lost 5 bases, J lost 0 bases, and 3 bases stayed unmatched. CDR3 length: 15 amino acids.

The chain uses TRBV19 and TRBJ1-2; a weak D match, TRBD1 (5 bases). The V gene lost 8 bases and the J gene lost 2 bases, with 24 bases spanning the gap. Germline lookup yields CDR1 LNHDA and CDR2 SQIVND (reference sequence). The CDR3 runs 17 residues. The CDR3 DNA reads TGTGCCAGTTTAAACCTACGGGACCCCCCTAGCAACTATGGCTACACCTTC. This codes for CASLNLRDPPSNYGYTF.

The CDR3 nucleotides are TGCGCCAGCAGCTTCACAGGGGAGGCCTATGGCTACACCTTC. This gives the protein CASSFTGEAYGYTF. The gene calls are TRBV5-1 and TRBJ1-2, with 7 bases lining up with TRBD1. The CDR3 loop spans 14 amino acids. The V segment lost 2 bases and the J segment 4 bases; nucleotides outside the gene matches: 5. Germline values: CDR1 SGHRS, CDR2 YFSETQ.

This clone was counted between two and nine times. DNA of the CDR3: TGTGCCAGCAGTGCCCTGGGGAACACTGAAGCTTTCTTT. Its protein product is CASSALGNTEAFF. The chain uses TRBV27 and TRBJ1-1, with D unresolved. Germline V gives CDR1 MNHEY, CDR2 SMNVEV (reference sequence). This CDR3 is 13 amino acids long. Trimming removed 5 bases from V and 1 base from J, with 8 bases in between.

The J gene is TRBJ2-3, the V gene TRBV6-5; 12 bases agree with TRBD1. V lost 1 base, J lost 4 bases, and 3 bases stayed unmatched. The CDR3 extends over 16 amino acids. Germline CDR1 is MNHEY and CDR2 is SVGAGI. The CDR3 bases are TGTGCCAGCAGTTACTTGGGACAGGGGGCTGCAGATACGCAGTATTTT. It is translated as CASSYLGQGAADTQYF.

This clone was observed a handful of times. The genes are TRBV29-1 and TRBJ1-1; D is ambiguous. CDR1 is SQVTM and CDR2 is ANQGSEA in the germline V gene. Trimming removed 1 base from V and 7 bases from J, with 13 bases in between. The CDR3 consists of 13 residues. The CDR3 protein is CSVEAATASEAFF. CDR3 DNA sequence: TGCAGCGTTGAAGCGGCCACAGCCAGTGAAGCTTTCTTT.

V and J are TRBV5-1 and TRBJ2-5; possible D gene TRBD2, 5 bases. V dropped 2 bases and J dropped 5 bases, with 13 bases sitting between them. The germline CDR1 and CDR2 sequences are SGHRS and YFSETQ. The CDR3 spans 14 residues. This CDR3 reads CASSLDTRVETQYF. CDR3 coding DNA: TGCGCCAGCAGCTTAGATACTAGGGTCGAGACCCAGTACTTC.

This chain links TRBV2 with TRBJ1-4; maybe TRBD1 (6 bases). Deletions cut 8 bases from V and 7 bases from J, with 14 bases between. The CDR3 is 13 amino acids. CDR1 and CDR2 (germline): SNHLY, FYNNEI. The CDR3 loop is CASRTAHGEKLFF. The CDR3 DNA reads TGTGCCAGCCGGACAGCCCATGGTGAAAAACTGTTTTTT.

CDR3 sequence: CASAYLTGDIWYEQYF. CDR3 DNA sequence: TGTGCCAGCGCGTATTTGACAGGAGACATCTGGTACGAGCAGTACTTC. This sequence joins TRBV2 and TRBJ2-7; TRBD1 is a possible D gene (6 bases). This CDR3 is 16 amino acids long. Looked up from germline, CDR1 is SNHLY and CDR2 is FYNNEI. The V gene lost 8 bases and the J gene lost 4 bases, with 24 bases spanning the gap.

This clone was seen just once. The V call is TRBV19, the J call TRBJ1-1, with unresolved D. The CDR3 runs 13 residues. Trimming stripped 1 base from V and 7 bases from J, with 10 bases between. CDR1 and CDR2 from the germline V gene are LNHDA and SQIVND (reference sequence). The CDR3 DNA reads as TGTGCCAGTAGTATAGGAGGGCGCAGTGAAGCTTTCTTT. Its translation is CASSIGGRSEAFF.

V and J are TRBV2 and TRBJ1-1; 8 nucleotides line up with TRBD1. V shed 7 bases and J 9 bases; nucleotides not matched to a gene: 16. Germline-derived CDR1 and CDR2 are SNHLY and FYNNEI. CDR3 length: 15 amino acids. The CDR3 coding sequence is TGTGCCAGCAATGCAGGGGGCCTTCCTACAGCAAAAGCTTTCTTT. Protein product: CASNAGGLPTAKAFF.

This chain joins TRBV19 and TRBJ2-5, with D hard to call. V was cut by 3 bases and J by 5 bases, with 4 bases left in between. Germline values: CDR1 LNHDA, CDR2 SQIVND (reference sequence). The length of the CDR3 is 11 residues. The CDR3 loop is CASSMTETQYF. In DNA form, the CDR3 reads TGTGCCAGTAGTATGACGGAGACCCAGTACTTC.

V and J are TRBV5-1 and TRBJ2-5, with 11 bases fitting TRBD1. After removal of 4 bases from V and 4 bases from J, the junction contained 6 bases not matched to a gene. The CDR3 runs 15 residues. Germline V gives CDR1 SGHRS, CDR2 YFSETQ. The CDR3 nucleotides read TGCGCCAGCAGCCCCGGGACAGGGGGGACAGAGACCCAGTACTTC. Protein: CASSPGTGGTETQYF. The whole variable domain, remainder taken from reference TRBV5-1 and TRBJ2-5, is KAGVTQTPRYLIKTRGQQVTLSCSPISGHRSVSWYQQTPGQGLQFLFEYFSETQRNKGNFPGRFSGRQFSNSRSEMNVSTLELGDSALYLCASSPGTGGTETQYFGPGTRLLVL.

This chain joins TRBV7-2 and TRBJ2-1; D is unresolved. The germline V gene encodes CDR1 SGHTA and CDR2 FQGNSA. Trimming removed 5 bases at V and 3 bases at J, with 2 bases between. The CDR3 is 11 residues long. The CDR3 sequence is CASSNYNEQFF. Written as DNA, the CDR3 is TGTGCCAGCAGCAACTACAATGAGCAGTTCTTC.

The J gene is TRBJ1-6, the V gene TRBV5-6; D might be TRBD1 (6 bases). The CDR3 loop spans 16 amino acids. V lost 2 bases and J 7 bases, leaving 16 bases between the germline ends. Germline V gives CDR1 SGHDT, CDR2 YYEEEE. CDR3: CASSLLAGVGNSPLHF. The CDR3 nucleotides read TGTGCCAGCAGCTTACTTGCAGGGGTAGGCAATTCACCCCTCCACTTT. The full variable domain, in which reference TRBV5-6 and TRBJ1-6 provide the parts outside the CDR3, is DAGVTQSPTHLIKTRGQQVTLRCSPKSGHDTVSWYQQALGQGPQFIFQYYEEEERQRGNFPDRFSGHQFPNYSSELNVNALLLGDSALYLCASSLLAGVGNSPLHFGNGTRLTVT.

This clone has only one observation. The CDR3, as DNA: TGCGCCAGCAGCTTGGGGCAGGAGGAGACCCAGTACTTC. Protein: CASSLGQEETQYF. This chain joins TRBV5-1 and TRBJ2-5; D is unclear. Germline V gene data show CDR1 as SGHRS and CDR2 as YFSETQ. This CDR3 is built from 13 residues. The V end lost 0 bases, the J end lost 5 bases, and 8 bases lay between the germline ends.

The gene calls are TRBV6-1 and TRBJ1-2; no reliable D call. The CDR3 runs 16 residues. V lost 2 bases to trimming and J lost 8 bases, with 21 bases between them. Germline CDR1 and CDR2: MNHNS and SASEGT. The CDR3 is CASSEFGGAFYGGYTF. The CDR3 nucleotides are TGTGCCAGCAGTGAATTCGGAGGAGCCTTCTATGGGGGCTACACCTTC.

The gene calls are TRBV7-9 and TRBJ2-7; the match to TRBD1 covers 8 bases. The V segment lost 2 bases and the J segment 4 bases; nucleotides outside the gene matches: 7. Germline V gives CDR1 SEHNR, CDR2 FQNEAQ (reference sequence). This CDR3 is 15 amino acids long. CDR3 in amino acids: CASSLSRTGLYEQYF. The CDR3 DNA reads TGTGCCAGCAGCTTATCCAGGACAGGGTTATACGAGCAGTACTTC.

The chain links TRBV11-3 to TRBJ2-7; D unclear. V gave up 5 bases and J gave up 2 bases, with 4 bases separating them. This CDR3 spans 11 amino acids. Germline CDR1 and CDR2: SGHNT and YENEEA. DNA for the CDR3: TGTGCCAGCAGCCTAGCCTACGAGCAGTACTTC. The encoded protein is CASSLAYEQYF.

This clone has a handful of counts. The chain has TRBV2 and TRBJ2-5; tentatively, D is TRBD1 (5 bases). Trimming took off 11 bases at V and 1 base at J, with 17 bases between the two ends. This CDR3 has 14 residues. Germline V lookup: CDR1 SNHLY, CDR2 FYNNEI. CDR3 region: CARQSRQSQETQYF. CDR3 in DNA: TGTGCCCGACAATCTAGACAGTCCCAAGAGACCCAGTACTTC.